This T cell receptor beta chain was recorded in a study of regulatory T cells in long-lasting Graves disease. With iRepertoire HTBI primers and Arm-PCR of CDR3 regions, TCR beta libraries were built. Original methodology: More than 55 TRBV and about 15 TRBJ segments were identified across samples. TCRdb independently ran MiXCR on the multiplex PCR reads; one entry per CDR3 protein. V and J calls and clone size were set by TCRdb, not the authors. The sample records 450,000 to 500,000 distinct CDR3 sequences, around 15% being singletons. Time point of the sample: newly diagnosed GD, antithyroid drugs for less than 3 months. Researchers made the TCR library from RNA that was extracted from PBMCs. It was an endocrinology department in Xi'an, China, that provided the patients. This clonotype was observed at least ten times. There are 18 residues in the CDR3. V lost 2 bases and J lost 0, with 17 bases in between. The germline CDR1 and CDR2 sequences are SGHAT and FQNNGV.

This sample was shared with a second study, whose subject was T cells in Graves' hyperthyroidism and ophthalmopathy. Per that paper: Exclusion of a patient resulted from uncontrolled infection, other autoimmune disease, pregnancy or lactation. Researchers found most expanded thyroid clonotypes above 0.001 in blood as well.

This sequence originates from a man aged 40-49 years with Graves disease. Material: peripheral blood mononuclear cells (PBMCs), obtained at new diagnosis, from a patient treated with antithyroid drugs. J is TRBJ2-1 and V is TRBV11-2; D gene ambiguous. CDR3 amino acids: CASSLIRAALSSYNEQFF. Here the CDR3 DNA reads TGTGCCAGCAGCTTAATCCGGGCAGCGCTGAGCTCCTACAATGAGCAGTTCTTC.